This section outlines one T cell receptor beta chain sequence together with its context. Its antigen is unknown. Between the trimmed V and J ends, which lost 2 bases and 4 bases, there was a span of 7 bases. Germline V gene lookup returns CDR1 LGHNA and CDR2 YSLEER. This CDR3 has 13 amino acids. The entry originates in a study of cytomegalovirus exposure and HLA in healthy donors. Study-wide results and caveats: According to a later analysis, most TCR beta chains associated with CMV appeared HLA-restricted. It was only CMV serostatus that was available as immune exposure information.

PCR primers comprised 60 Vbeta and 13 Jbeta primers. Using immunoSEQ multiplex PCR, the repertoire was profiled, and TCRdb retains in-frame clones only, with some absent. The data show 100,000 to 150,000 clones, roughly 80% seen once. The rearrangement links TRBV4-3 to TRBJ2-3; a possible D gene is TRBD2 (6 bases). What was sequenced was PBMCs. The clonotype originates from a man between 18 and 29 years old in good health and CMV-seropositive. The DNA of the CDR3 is TGCGCCAGCAGCCAACTAGCGTCAGATACGCAGTATTTT. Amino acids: CASSQLASDTQYF.